This entry features one TCR beta chain sequence. Its antigen remains unknown. Regions amplified from RNA transcripts were the TCR beta CDR3 regions. HTBI primers were employed in a first-round RT-PCR of the TCR CDR3. TCRdb re-called the multiplex PCR reads with MiXCR, one entry per CDR3 protein. The sample holds around 600,000 distinct CDR3 sequences, roughly 16% seen once. These data belong to a study of T cells in Graves' hyperthyroidism and ophthalmopathy. Overall study findings and caveats: Blood held most thyroid clonotypes expanded above 0.001 frequency.

The CDR3 covers 15 residues. Germline loops: CDR1 DFQATT, CDR2 SNEGSKA (reference sequence). The ends were cut back, 0 bases at V and 4 bases at J, with 14 bases in the middle. Ophthalmopathy cases met thresholds of Clinical Activity Score at least 3, NOSPECS grade at least 4 and duration under 3 months. Not enrolled were patients with uncontrolled infection, other autoimmune disease, pregnancy or lactation. Thyroid ultrasound, orbital computed tomography, clinical symptoms, and serum thyroxine and TRAb underpinned diagnoses. The sequence derives from a woman between 40 and 55 years old with Graves' ophthalmopathy. Sequencing used blood. The chain joins TRBV20-1 to TRBJ2-3, with TRBD1 as a possible D gene (6 bases). In DNA, the CDR3 is TGCAGTGCTAGAGATGAGAGGGGGTGGGCAGATACGCAGTATTTT. Encoded protein: CSARDERGWADTQYF.